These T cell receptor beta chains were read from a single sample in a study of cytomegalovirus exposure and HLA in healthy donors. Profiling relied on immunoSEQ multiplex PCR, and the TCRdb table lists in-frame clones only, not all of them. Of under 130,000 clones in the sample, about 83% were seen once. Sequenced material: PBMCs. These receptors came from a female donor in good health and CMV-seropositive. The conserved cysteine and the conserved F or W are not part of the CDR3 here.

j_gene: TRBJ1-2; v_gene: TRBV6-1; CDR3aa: ASSSMTGDYGYT
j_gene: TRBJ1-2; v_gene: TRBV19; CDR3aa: ASSLPQVTYGYT
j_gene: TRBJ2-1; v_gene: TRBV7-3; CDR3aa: ASSAAGGATDNEQF
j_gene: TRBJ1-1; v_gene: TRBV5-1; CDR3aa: ASSLGPKSGAF
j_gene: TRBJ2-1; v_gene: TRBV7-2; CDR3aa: ASSFRGRGYNEQF
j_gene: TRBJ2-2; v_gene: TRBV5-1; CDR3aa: ASSLAQGFPGELF
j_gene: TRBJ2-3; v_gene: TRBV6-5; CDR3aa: ASSFDRAGRADTQY
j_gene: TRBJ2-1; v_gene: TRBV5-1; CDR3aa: ASSPGTSGRNEQF
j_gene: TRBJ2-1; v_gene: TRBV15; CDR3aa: ATSRDTGGLEQF
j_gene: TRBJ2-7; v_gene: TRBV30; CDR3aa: AWGHRVEQY